These T cell receptor beta chains were read from a single sample in a study of regulatory T cells in long-lasting Graves disease. TCRdb reprocessed the multiplex PCR reads via MiXCR and lists one record per CDR3 protein. The data hold 550,000 to 650,000 distinct CDR3 sequences, with about 16% observed a single time. These sequences were also reported in another study, on T cells in Graves' hyperthyroidism and ophthalmopathy.

The sample consisted of peripheral blood mononuclear cells (PBMCs), taken at new diagnosis, from a patient treated with antithyroid drugs. These receptor sequences come from a man between 18 and 29 years old with Graves disease. CDR3s include the opening cysteine and the closing phenylalanine or tryptophan. A D gene is named only where the DNA matches it firmly. The size field is filled for only some rows; it gives once, few, many or a size class.

v_gene	d_gene	j_gene	abundance	CDR3aa	CDR3nt
TRBV15	.	TRBJ1-3	.	CATSSPDRYGNTIYF	TGTGCCACCAGCAGCCCGGACAGATATGGAAACACCATATATTTT
TRBV9	.	TRBJ2-7	.	CASSEGDGSYEQYF	TGTGCCAGCAGCGAGGGGGACGGCTCCTACGAGCAGTACTTC
TRBV25-1	.	TRBJ2-7	.	CASSGIQQGSSYEQYF	TGTGCCAGCAGTGGAATCCAACAGGGAAGCTCCTACGAGCAGTACTTC
TRBV20-1	TRBD2	TRBJ2-1	few	CSGSGGVYNEQFF	TGCAGTGGGAGCGGGGGAGTCTACAATGAGCAGTTCTTC
TRBV2	.	TRBJ1-5	many	CASSYGDSNQPQHF	TGTGCCAGCAGCTACGGGGATAGCAATCAGCCCCAGCATTTT
TRBV27	.	TRBJ1-1	few	CASSFARRSEAFF	TGTGCCAGCAGTTTCGCCCGACGTTCTGAAGCTTTCTTT
TRBV7-2	.	TRBJ2-1	many	CASSLGVHSYNEQFF	TGTGCCAGCAGCTTAGGCGTCCACTCCTACAATGAGCAGTTCTTC
TRBV5-1	TRBD2	TRBJ2-3	many	CASGGGPGMADTQYF	TGCGCCAGCGGGGGAGGGCCCGGGATGGCAGATACGCAGTATTTT
TRBV2	.	TRBJ2-5	few	CASSEVGTQETQYF	TGTGCCAGCAGTGAAGTCGGAACACAAGAGACCCAGTACTTC
TRBV5-1	.	TRBJ2-3	many	CASSLEVGTTDTQYF	TGCGCCAGCAGCTTGGAGGTCGGGACCACAGATACGCAGTATTTT
TRBV2	.	TRBJ2-3	many	CASRLETDTQYF	TGTGCCAGCCGCCTAGAGACAGATACGCAGTATTTT
TRBV4-2	.	TRBJ2-3	.	CASSPQALDTQYF	TGTGCCAGCAGCCCCCAGGCTCTGGATACGCAGTATTTT
TRBV28	TRBD2	TRBJ2-2	.	CASSQRMGGFGTGELFF	TGTGCCAGCAGTCAAAGAATGGGGGGGTTTGGCACCGGGGAGCTGTTTTTT
TRBV5-1	.	TRBJ2-7	many	CASKRGGQGDYEQYF	TGCGCCAGCAAGAGGGGGGGTCAGGGAGACTACGAGCAGTACTTC
TRBV11-2	TRBD2	TRBJ2-1	many	CASSYLAGEIEQFF	TGTGCCAGCAGTTATCTAGCGGGAGAGATTGAGCAGTTCTTC
TRBV20-1	.	TRBJ1-1	few	CSASRGAHTEAFF	TGCAGTGCTAGCCGGGGGGCTCACACTGAAGCTTTCTTT
TRBV4-1	.	TRBJ1-2	few	CASSQEGGPIGYTF	TGCGCCAGCAGCCAAGAGGGGGGCCCAATTGGCTACACCTTC
TRBV30	TRBD2	TRBJ2-1	few	CAWSRTSGRPSSSYNEQFF	TGTGCCTGGAGTAGGACTAGCGGGAGGCCTTCAAGCTCCTACAATGAGCAGTTCTTC
TRBV7-2	.	TRBJ2-7	many	CASSPWGAENYEQYF	TGTGCCAGCAGCCCGTGGGGAGCGGAAAACTACGAGCAGTACTTC
TRBV7-2	TRBD1	TRBJ2-7	many	CASSSRQGAGEQYF	TGTGCCAGCAGTTCCCGGCAGGGGGCGGGGGAGCAGTACTTC
TRBV28	.	TRBJ2-7	many	CASSPYWPSEQYF	TGTGCCAGCAGCCCCTATTGGCCGTCCGAGCAGTACTTC
TRBV5-1	.	TRBJ2-1	few	CASSRTESYNEQFF	TGCGCCAGCAGCCGGACTGAATCCTACAATGAGCAGTTCTTC
TRBV30	TRBD1	TRBJ2-2	.	CAWNRQGPNTGELFF	TGTGCCTGGAATCGACAGGGACCGAACACCGGGGAGCTGTTTTTT
TRBV6-2/TRBV6-3	.	TRBJ2-7	.	CASSSTYYEQYF	TGTGCCAGCAGCTCCACCTACTACGAGCAGTACTTC
TRBV28	TRBD2	TRBJ2-1	many	CASSSPSSGSSNEQFF	TGTGCCAGCAGTTCCCCGAGTAGCGGGAGTTCCAATGAGCAGTTCTTC
TRBV28	TRBD2	TRBJ2-7	many	CASSETGTSGTYEQYF	TGTGCCAGCAGCGAGACGGGGACTAGCGGGACCTACGAGCAGTACTTC
TRBV29-1	.	TRBJ1-5	many	CSVTSGFNQPQHF	TGCAGCGTGACTTCAGGATTCAATCAGCCCCAGCATTTT
TRBV12-3/TRBV12-4	.	TRBJ1-5	many	CASKGSSNQPQHF	TGTGCCAGCAAGGGCAGCAGCAATCAGCCCCAGCATTTT
TRBV13	.	TRBJ2-1	many	CASSPSEGENEQFF	TGTGCCAGCAGCCCCTCCGAAGGCGAGAATGAGCAGTTCTTC
TRBV20-1	TRBD2	TRBJ2-7	.	CSGAGTSDEQYF	TGCAGTGGCGCCGGGACTAGTGACGAGCAGTACTTC
TRBV5-1	.	TRBJ2-5	few	CASNLVPQETQYF	TGCGCCAGCAACTTGGTCCCGCAAGAGACCCAGTACTTC
TRBV12-5	TRBD1	TRBJ1-1	few	CASGPGAGGTNTEAFF	TGTGCTAGTGGCCCCGGCGCAGGGGGGACGAACACTGAAGCTTTCTTT
TRBV20-1	TRBD1	TRBJ2-3	many	CSARGLTGGPTDTQYF	TGCAGTGCTAGAGGCCTAACAGGGGGCCCCACAGATACGCAGTATTTT
TRBV27	.	TRBJ2-1	few	CASVSLGKTNEQFF	TGTGCCAGCGTTTCCCTAGGGAAGACCAATGAGCAGTTCTTC
TRBV9	.	TRBJ1-6	few	CASSVFGEDSPLHF	TGTGCCAGCAGCGTATTTGGGGAGGATTCACCCCTCCACTTT
TRBV7-9	TRBD1	TRBJ1-4	few	CASSPWTGESEKLFF	TGTGCCAGCAGCCCCTGGACAGGGGAAAGTGAAAAACTGTTTTTT
TRBV11-3	TRBD2	TRBJ2-1	.	CASSRVLAAPNEQFF	TGTGCCAGCAGCCGCGTACTAGCGGCACCCAATGAGCAGTTCTTC
TRBV11-2	TRBD2	TRBJ2-2	many	CASSLRTRGNTGELFF	TGTGCCAGCAGCTTACGGACTAGGGGGAACACCGGGGAGCTGTTTTTT
TRBV20-1	TRBD2	TRBJ2-5	.	CSARSGRELETQYF	TGCAGTGCTAGGTCTGGGCGGGAGCTAGAGACCCAGTACTTC
TRBV7-2	TRBD2	TRBJ2-1	many	CASSFFGRVNEQFF	TGTGCCAGCAGCTTTTTCGGGAGGGTGAATGAGCAGTTCTTC
TRBV5-1	.	TRBJ2-3	.	CASSLAAKDTQYF	TGCGCCAGCAGCTTGGCGGCTAAAGATACGCAGTATTTT
TRBV7-8	TRBD2	TRBJ2-1	.	CASSLVGTSEQSF	TGTGCCAGCAGCTTAGTCGGGACTAGTGAGCAGTCCTTC
TRBV27	.	TRBJ2-4	many	CASSADVYKNIQYF	TGTGCCAGCAGTGCGGACGTCTACAAAAACATTCAGTACTTC
TRBV30	.	TRBJ2-1	many	CAWRSGVSSYNEQFF	TGTGCCTGGAGGAGCGGTGTTAGCTCCTACAATGAGCAGTTCTTC
TRBV28	TRBD1	TRBJ2-7	.	CASSDGQGAGEQYF	TGTGCCAGCAGTGATGGACAGGGGGCTGGCGAGCAGTACTTC
TRBV7-9	.	TRBJ2-5	many	CASSLERLRVGETQYF	TGTGCCAGCAGCTTAGAAAGGCTGCGTGTGGGGGAGACCCAGTACTTC
TRBV5-1	.	TRBJ1-2	.	CASSFSVGARDGYTF	TGCGCCAGCAGCTTTTCTGTCGGGGCTCGCGATGGCTACACCTTC
TRBV20-1	.	TRBJ1-2	few	CSARDLDTNYGYTF	TGCAGTGCTAGAGATTTGGACACTAACTATGGCTACACCTTC
TRBV2	TRBD1	TRBJ1-2	.	CASTPNPGQFYGYTF	TGTGCCAGCACTCCTAATCCGGGACAGTTCTATGGCTACACCTTC
TRBV5-5	.	TRBJ1-5	few	CASSLQGSGPPQHF	TGTGCCAGCAGCTTACAGGGTTCGGGTCCGCCCCAGCATTTT
TRBV20-1	.	TRBJ1-5	many	CSARASGHSNQPQHF	TGCAGTGCTAGAGCCTCAGGGCATAGCAATCAGCCCCAGCATTTT
TRBV20-1	TRBD2	TRBJ2-1	few	CSARDRRLAGGGSTYNEQFF	TGCAGTGCTAGAGATCGGAGACTAGCGGGAGGGGGGTCGACCTACAATGAGCAGTTCTTC
TRBV19	.	TRBJ2-1	few	CASSIGGSGFNEQFF	TGTGCCAGTAGTATCGGTGGTTCTGGCTTCAATGAGCAGTTCTTC
TRBV6-1	TRBD2	TRBJ2-1	many	CASSLLGTSSYNEQFF	TGTGCCAGCAGTCTACTTGGGACTAGCTCCTACAATGAGCAGTTCTTC